This TCR beta chain is drawn from a study of control samples from healthy donors and cancer patients (dated by TCRdb to the early 2020s). To note about this clone: This receptor's antigen is unknown. Per-nucleotide qualities are absent, and no much larger clonotype sits a single base away.

From the cysteine through the phenylalanine, the CDR3 covers 15 amino acids. The retained sequence is limited to the CDR3, 45 bases, with the frame set at the first base. CDR1 MNHEY and CDR2 SVGAGI are derived from the germline V gene. Trimming accounts for 5 bases at V and 7 bases at J, while the number of junction bases matched to no gene is 9. Library preparation employed the immunoSEQ multiplex PCR assay. As stored in TCRdb, this immuneACCESS dataset retains in-frame rearrangements with V and J assigned. A fraction of the clones does not appear; measured against another copy, unresolved V genes explain less than half of the discrepancy, and the remainder lacks a known reason. The table for this sample lists about 92,000 clones; roughly four fifths of them were counted only once. The ten most abundant clones make up around 9.1% of the sample.

Recombination connected TRBV6-5 to TRBJ1-4, with 8 bases in between that match TRBD1. Source material: blood. The TCR was taken from a woman in her sixties or seventies in good health. At the DNA level, the sequence is TGTGCCAGCAGTCTCCAGGGGGCTAGGGGTGAAAAACTGTTTTTT. It encodes CASSLQGARGEKLFF.